The present T cell receptor (beta chain) was sequenced within a study of blood T cells in healthy people across ages. Overall study findings and caveats: Naive T cell percentage by flow cytometry tracked strongly with beta diversity. Long-lived donors exceeded aged donors in naive CD4+ cells and diversity. Observed TCR beta diversity per million T cells went down as age went up. This fall followed a roughly linear course with age. CMV status of donors was not determined, possibly confounding expanded clonotype changes.

Germline CDR1 reads DFQATT; CDR2 reads SNEGSKA (reference sequence). The CDR3 length is 14 residues. Deletions cut 1 base from V and 8 bases from J, with 18 bases between. This clonotype was seen only once. Its antigen is not identified. A second PCR of roughly 6 to 12 cycles used a sample-barcoded 5' primer and a J-beta primer mix. TCRdb analysed the 5' RACE reads with MiXCR anew, one entry per CDR3 protein. The top ten hold 4% of the sample, which has around 1,600,000 distinct CDR3 sequences, less than 45% seen once. Material for sequencing was blood. The sequence was collected from a woman in her late teens or twenties in good health. This chain links TRBV20-1 with TRBJ2-7; TRBD2 is a possible D gene (5 bases). CDR3 amino acids: CSARGGAGPQKQYF. Written as DNA, the CDR3 is TGCAGTGCTAGAGGGGGAGCCGGACCACAGAAGCAGTACTTC.